This TCR beta chain was recorded in a study of cytomegalovirus exposure and HLA in healthy donors. Study observations and caveats: Differences between HLA loci emerged in a later analysis of TCR association rates, with DRB1 most and HLA-C fewest. Most TCR sequences proved rare, with some public TCRs found in many donors. The study designated 150 or so TCR beta chains cytomegalovirus-associated. Later analysis suggested most CMV-associated TCR beta chains were HLA-restricted.

Turning to this clone: What it binds is unknown.

The PCR was carried out with 60 Vbeta primers and 13 Jbeta primers. Measured with immunoSEQ multiplex PCR; TCRdb has only the in-frame clones, and not every one. Of about 76,000 clones listed, over 75% are singletons. This receptor was identified in a male donor in good health and CMV-seropositive. The sequenced sample was PBMCs.

The CDR3 sequence: CASSHGPPGVLETQYF. The CDR3 bases are TGCGCCAGCAGCCACGGTCCGCCGGGAGTCCTAGAGACCCAGTACTTC. The V and J genes are TRBV4-3 and TRBJ2-5; D is possibly TRBD2 (6 bases). Germline assignment: CDR1 LGHNA and CDR2 YSLEER. This CDR3 is built from 16 residues. With 3 bases removed from V and 4 bases from J, the gap between germline ends came to 18 bases.